The rows below give T cell receptor beta chains drawn from one sample of a study of cytomegalovirus exposure and HLA in healthy donors. The data were produced by immunoSEQ multiplex PCR, yet TCRdb's version contains in-frame clones alone and is incomplete. The data show more than 90,000 clones, more than 80% seen once. The sequenced sample was PBMCs. These receptors all come from a man aged 25-45 years in good health and CMV-seronegative. Both conserved end residues are part of each CDR3. The D gene is left open where the match is weak. The size field is filled for only some rows; it gives once, few, many or a size class.

j_call: TRBJ1-5; v_call: TRBV5-6; d_call: -; clone_size: -; cdr3_nt: TGTGCCAGCAGCTTGTGGTTGGGAGAGAGGGGCAATCAGCCCCAGCATTTT; cdr3_aa: CASSLWLGERGNQPQHF
j_call: TRBJ2-5; v_call: TRBV7-2; d_call: -; clone_size: -; cdr3_nt: TGTGCCAGCAGCGGGTGGGTAGCGGTTCAAGAGACCCAGTACTTC; cdr3_aa: CASSGWVAVQETQYF
j_call: TRBJ1-1; v_call: TRBV6-5; d_call: -; clone_size: once; cdr3_nt: TGTGCCAGCAGTTACTCGACGGTGAGGGATGAAGCTTTCTTT; cdr3_aa: CASSYSTVRDEAFF
j_call: TRBJ2-7; v_call: TRBV5-6; d_call: TRBD2; clone_size: -; cdr3_nt: TGTGCCAGCAGCTTCCCCGGGACTAGAGTGGCCGAGCAGTACTTC; cdr3_aa: CASSFPGTRVAEQYF
j_call: TRBJ2-2; v_call: TRBV5-1; d_call: TRBD1; clone_size: once; cdr3_nt: TGCGCCAGCAGCTTGGAGGGACAGGGGATTGCCGGGGAGCTGTTTTTT; cdr3_aa: CASSLEGQGIAGELFF
j_call: TRBJ1-1; v_call: TRBV30; d_call: -; clone_size: -; cdr3_nt: TGTGCCTGGAGGCAGGGGATTACTGAAGCTTTCTTT; cdr3_aa: CAWRQGITEAFF
j_call: TRBJ2-5; v_call: TRBV5-4; d_call: TRBD2; clone_size: -; cdr3_nt: TGTGCCAGCAGCTTGGGGTCTAGCGGGAGTAGGGAGACCCAGTACTTC; cdr3_aa: CASSLGSSGSRETQYF
j_call: TRBJ1-1; v_call: TRBV27; d_call: -; clone_size: once; cdr3_nt: TGTGCCAGCGCCGGGCTTGGGGAGGGCACTGAAGCTTTCTTT; cdr3_aa: CASAGLGEGTEAFF
j_call: TRBJ1-4; v_call: TRBV7-9; d_call: TRBD1; clone_size: -; cdr3_nt: TGTGCCAGCAGCCAAGAAGGGACAGGGGATGAAAAACTGTTTTTT; cdr3_aa: CASSQEGTGDEKLFF
j_call: TRBJ1-1; v_call: TRBV6-5; d_call: TRBD1; clone_size: -; cdr3_nt: TGTGCCAGCAGTTACTCCGGCAGGGGGACGACTGAAGCTTTCTTT; cdr3_aa: CASSYSGRGTTEAFF
j_call: TRBJ2-2; v_call: TRBV9; d_call: -; clone_size: -; cdr3_nt: TGTGCCAGCCAGAGGGAGCTGAACACCGGGGAGCTGTTTTTT; cdr3_aa: CASQRELNTGELFF
j_call: TRBJ2-7; v_call: TRBV6-1; d_call: TRBD1; clone_size: -; cdr3_nt: TGTGCCAGCAGTGAAGTGGGGACAGGGGGCGGGGGTTCCTACGAGCAGTACTTC; cdr3_aa: CASSEVGTGGGGSYEQYF
j_call: TRBJ2-1; v_call: TRBV4-3; d_call: -; clone_size: -; cdr3_nt: TGCGCCAGCAGCCAAGGAAACGGACACAACAATGAGCAGTTCTTC; cdr3_aa: CASSQGNGHNNEQFF
j_call: TRBJ2-7; v_call: TRBV30; d_call: -; clone_size: -; cdr3_nt: TGTGCCTGGAGCCCGGGCTACGAGCAGTACTTC; cdr3_aa: CAWSPGYEQYF
j_call: TRBJ2-5; v_call: TRBV4-1; d_call: -; clone_size: -; cdr3_nt: TGCGCCAGCAGCCAAGGCACGCAGACTAGTTCCCAAGAGACCCAGTACTTC; cdr3_aa: CASSQGTQTSSQETQYF
j_call: TRBJ2-7; v_call: TRBV7-2; d_call: TRBD1; clone_size: -; cdr3_nt: TGTGCCAGCAGCCTAGCCAGGACAGGAGACGGTTACGAGCAGTACTTC; cdr3_aa: CASSLARTGDGYEQYF
j_call: TRBJ2-1; v_call: TRBV7-2; d_call: -; clone_size: -; cdr3_nt: TGTGCCAGCAGCCCTAGTGGCAATGAGCAGTTCTTC; cdr3_aa: CASSPSGNEQFF
j_call: TRBJ1-6; v_call: TRBV5-1; d_call: -; clone_size: -; cdr3_nt: TGCGCCAGCAGGACAGCGTATAATTCACCCCTCCACTTT; cdr3_aa: CASRTAYNSPLHF
j_call: TRBJ2-5; v_call: TRBV5-1; d_call: TRBD1; clone_size: -; cdr3_nt: TGCGCCAGCAGCTTGCCCGGGACAGGGTTGGAGACCCAGTACTTC; cdr3_aa: CASSLPGTGLETQYF
j_call: TRBJ2-7; v_call: TRBV2; d_call: TRBD1; clone_size: -; cdr3_nt: TGTGCCAGCATACAGGGGGCTTACGAGCAGTACTTC; cdr3_aa: CASIQGAYEQYF
j_call: TRBJ1-3; v_call: TRBV5-4; d_call: TRBD1; clone_size: -; cdr3_nt: TGTGCCAGCAGCCAAAGGTCGGGACAGACTGGAAACACCATATATTTT; cdr3_aa: CASSQRSGQTGNTIYF
j_call: TRBJ1-2; v_call: TRBV19; d_call: -; clone_size: -; cdr3_nt: TGTGCCAGTAGTAGCCAGGGGATTGGGGTCCATAACTATGGCTACACCTTC; cdr3_aa: CASSSQGIGVHNYGYTF
j_call: TRBJ2-7; v_call: TRBV27; d_call: TRBD1; clone_size: -; cdr3_nt: TGTGCCAGCACTTTTCACCCGGGACAGGGAACCGGCGAGCAGTACTTC; cdr3_aa: CASTFHPGQGTGEQYF
j_call: TRBJ2-1; v_call: TRBV7-8; d_call: TRBD2; clone_size: -; cdr3_nt: TGTGCCAGCAGCGCGCATCGGACTAGCGGGGTAGGGAGCTCCTACAATGAGCAGTTCTTC; cdr3_aa: CASSAHRTSGVGSSYNEQFF
j_call: TRBJ2-7; v_call: TRBV30; d_call: -; clone_size: -; cdr3_nt: TGTGCCTGGAGTGATCTAGACCACTACGAGCAGTACTTC; cdr3_aa: CAWSDLDHYEQYF
j_call: TRBJ1-3; v_call: TRBV10-3; d_call: -; clone_size: -; cdr3_nt: TGTGCCATCAGTGAGCCAGGAATAGGCTCTGGAAACACCATATATTTT; cdr3_aa: CAISEPGIGSGNTIYF
j_call: TRBJ1-2; v_call: TRBV30; d_call: -; clone_size: -; cdr3_nt: TGTGCCTGGACCCCCCGGGGGTCGGGCTATGGCTACACCTTC; cdr3_aa: CAWTPRGSGYGYTF
j_call: TRBJ2-2; v_call: TRBV7-3; d_call: -; clone_size: -; cdr3_nt: TGTGCCAGCAGCTTAGATGGGCAGCTGAACACCGGGGAGCTGTTTTTT; cdr3_aa: CASSLDGQLNTGELFF
j_call: TRBJ2-5; v_call: TRBV4-3; d_call: TRBD2; clone_size: -; cdr3_nt: TGCGCCAGCAGCCAGGCTCTTGTGACTAGCGGGAGGGGGGGGGCCCAGTACTTC; cdr3_aa: CASSQALVTSGRGGAQYF
j_call: TRBJ2-1; v_call: TRBV6-6; d_call: TRBD2; clone_size: -; cdr3_nt: TGTGCCAGCAGTACCAGCGGGAGCTCCTACAATGAGCAGTTCTTC; cdr3_aa: CASSTSGSSYNEQFF
j_call: TRBJ1-1; v_call: TRBV21-1; d_call: -; clone_size: -; cdr3_nt: TGTGCCAGCATCCTACAGGGGAAGGGCAACACTGAAGCTTTCTTT; cdr3_aa: CASILQGKGNTEAFF
j_call: TRBJ2-7; v_call: TRBV6-6; d_call: TRBD1; clone_size: -; cdr3_nt: TGTGCCAGCAGTGGACAGGGGTCTTACGAGCAGTACTTC; cdr3_aa: CASSGQGSYEQYF
j_call: TRBJ2-1; v_call: TRBV10-3; d_call: TRBD1; clone_size: -; cdr3_nt: TGTGCCATCAGCGGGACAGTAGACAATGAGCAGTTCTTC; cdr3_aa: CAISGTVDNEQFF
j_call: TRBJ1-1; v_call: TRBV11-1; d_call: TRBD1; clone_size: -; cdr3_nt: TGTGCCAGCAGCCGGACAGGGACGAACACTGAAGCTTTCTTT; cdr3_aa: CASSRTGTNTEAFF
j_call: TRBJ2-2; v_call: TRBV6-5; d_call: -; clone_size: -; cdr3_nt: TGTGCCAGCAGTTACTCGATAGCCAGGGAGCTGTTTTTT; cdr3_aa: CASSYSIARELFF
j_call: TRBJ2-5; v_call: TRBV7-9; d_call: -; clone_size: -; cdr3_nt: TGTGCCAGCAGCTTACTACAGGAAGAGACCCAGTACTTC; cdr3_aa: CASSLLQEETQYF
j_call: TRBJ1-1; v_call: TRBV7-9; d_call: TRBD1; clone_size: -; cdr3_nt: TGTGCCAGCAGCTCCGCCGGGACAGTTTCCACTGAAGCTTTCTTT; cdr3_aa: CASSSAGTVSTEAFF
j_call: TRBJ2-4; v_call: TRBV6-5; d_call: -; clone_size: -; cdr3_nt: TGTGCCAGCAGATCAGGGGTGGGGAACATTCAGTACTTC; cdr3_aa: CASRSGVGNIQYF
j_call: TRBJ1-6; v_call: TRBV7-9; d_call: -; clone_size: -; cdr3_nt: TGTGCCAGCAGCTTCCGAACAGGGATCTCACTTCCCACCCTCCACTTT; cdr3_aa: CASSFRTGISLPTLHF
j_call: TRBJ2-7; v_call: TRBV4-1; d_call: -; clone_size: -; cdr3_nt: TGCGCCAGCAGCCTCACCGCTCAGGGGATGAGTGAGCAGTACTTC; cdr3_aa: CASSLTAQGMSEQYF
j_call: TRBJ2-7; v_call: TRBV5-6; d_call: TRBD1; clone_size: -; cdr3_nt: TGTGCCAGCACCGCCCGGGACAGGGAGCCCTACGAGCAGTACTTC; cdr3_aa: CASTARDREPYEQYF
j_call: TRBJ2-3; v_call: TRBV7-2; d_call: TRBD2; clone_size: -; cdr3_nt: TGTGCCAGCAGCTGGAGGTCTAGCGGGATTTCCACAGATACGCAGTATTTT; cdr3_aa: CASSWRSSGISTDTQYF
j_call: TRBJ2-7; v_call: TRBV5-6; d_call: TRBD1; clone_size: -; cdr3_nt: TGTGCCAGCAGCTTGGGGACAGGGGACGAGCAGTACTTC; cdr3_aa: CASSLGTGDEQYF
j_call: TRBJ1-1; v_call: TRBV2; d_call: TRBD1; clone_size: -; cdr3_nt: TGTGCCAGCAGCAGACAGGGGGGGGCTGTCACTGAAGCTTTCTTT; cdr3_aa: CASSRQGGAVTEAFF
j_call: TRBJ2-3; v_call: TRBV11-3; d_call: TRBD1; clone_size: once; cdr3_nt: TGTGCCAGCAGCTTAGGGGACAGGCGCACAGATACGCAGTATTTT; cdr3_aa: CASSLGDRRTDTQYF
j_call: TRBJ2-2; v_call: TRBV5-6; d_call: TRBD2; clone_size: -; cdr3_nt: TGTGCCAGCAGCAGAGGGCAACTAGCGGGAATGAACACCGGGGAGCTGTTTTTT; cdr3_aa: CASSRGQLAGMNTGELFF
j_call: TRBJ2-3; v_call: TRBV2; d_call: -; clone_size: -; cdr3_nt: TGTGCCAGCACTTACCAGGGAGATACGCAGTATTTT; cdr3_aa: CASTYQGDTQYF
j_call: TRBJ1-1; v_call: TRBV5-6; d_call: TRBD1; clone_size: -; cdr3_nt: TGTGCCAGCGGGAAAGGACAGGCTTTGGTGCTTCCTGAAGCTTTCTTT; cdr3_aa: CASGKGQALVLPEAFF
j_call: TRBJ1-5; v_call: TRBV5-8; d_call: TRBD1; clone_size: -; cdr3_nt: TGTGCCAGCAGTATCGGGGACAGGGACCAGCCCCAGCATTTT; cdr3_aa: CASSIGDRDQPQHF
j_call: TRBJ2-7; v_call: TRBV28; d_call: -; clone_size: -; cdr3_nt: TGTGCCAGCAGTGGAGCCGCCTTCTCCTACGAGCAGTACTTC; cdr3_aa: CASSGAAFSYEQYF
j_call: TRBJ2-3; v_call: TRBV9; d_call: TRBD2; clone_size: -; cdr3_nt: TGTGCCAGCAGCACTAGCGGGGGGGATACGCAGTATTTT; cdr3_aa: CASSTSGGDTQYF
j_call: TRBJ2-5; v_call: TRBV6-6; d_call: -; clone_size: few; cdr3_nt: TGTGCCAGCACCTTACAGGCCAGGGTTGAGACCCAGTACTTC; cdr3_aa: CASTLQARVETQYF
j_call: TRBJ2-7; v_call: TRBV9; d_call: TRBD1; clone_size: -; cdr3_nt: TGTGCCAGCAGCGTAGGTGTGGGACAGGGAATCTACGAGCAGTACTTC; cdr3_aa: CASSVGVGQGIYEQYF
j_call: TRBJ2-1; v_call: TRBV5-3; d_call: -; clone_size: -; cdr3_nt: TGTGCCAGAAGCCTAAGACAGGACCTCTACAATGAGCAGTTCTTC; cdr3_aa: CARSLRQDLYNEQFF
j_call: TRBJ2-3; v_call: TRBV29-1; d_call: TRBD2; clone_size: -; cdr3_nt: TGCAGCGTTGATGCCAGCGGGGGGCCTTTTAGCACAGATACGCAGTATTTT; cdr3_aa: CSVDASGGPFSTDTQYF
j_call: TRBJ2-3; v_call: TRBV30; d_call: TRBD1; clone_size: -; cdr3_nt: TGTGCCTGGAGTGCGAAGGGGGCGGTTACGCAGTATTTT; cdr3_aa: CAWSAKGAVTQYF
j_call: TRBJ2-3; v_call: TRBV5-1; d_call: -; clone_size: -; cdr3_nt: TGCGCCAGCAGCTTGGTAACAGGAGCAAGCACAGATACGCAGTATTTT; cdr3_aa: CASSLVTGASTDTQYF
j_call: TRBJ2-3; v_call: TRBV7-9; d_call: -; clone_size: -; cdr3_nt: TGTGCCAGCAGCTTACCCAGTAGCACAGATACGCAGTATTTT; cdr3_aa: CASSLPSSTDTQYF
j_call: TRBJ2-1; v_call: TRBV28; d_call: -; clone_size: -; cdr3_nt: TGTGCCAGCAGTGAGGCCAGCTCCTACAATGAGCAGTTCTTC; cdr3_aa: CASSEASSYNEQFF
j_call: TRBJ1-1; v_call: TRBV19; d_call: TRBD1; clone_size: -; cdr3_nt: TGTGCCAGTAGTATAGCCAGGGGGCACACTGAAGCTTTCTTT; cdr3_aa: CASSIARGHTEAFF